This entry is about one TCR beta chain. This entry comes from a study of cytomegalovirus exposure and HLA in healthy donors. Across the whole study: Most genotyped donors, about 81% of more than 300, had Caucasian-associated genetic ancestry.

There are 17 residues in the CDR3. The V gene lost 5 bases and the J gene lost 3 bases, with 22 bases spanning the gap. Looked up from germline, CDR1 is MDHEN and CDR2 is SYDVKM. With 60 Vbeta and 13 Jbeta primers, the PCR was carried out. Authors' methods: It was a later analysis that counted tens of millions of unique TCR beta chains, of which around 11 million were shared. Produced via immunoSEQ multiplex PCR; TCRdb's table is partial and in-frame only. From that table come the V and J calls and clone size; the DNA was used to work out D and trimming. Here the sample spans roughly 100,000 clones, around three quarters being singletons.

The sequence derives from a woman aged 18-29 years in good health and CMV-seropositive. The chain employs TRBV28 and TRBJ1-2; D ambiguous. Sequencing used PBMCs. The CDR3 coding sequence is TGTGCCAGCAGTCCTCCGACGGGATGGGGAACGGACTATGGCTACACCTTC. This gives the protein CASSPPTGWGTDYGYTF.